Sequencing of this T cell receptor beta chain was carried out in a study of cytomegalovirus exposure and HLA in healthy donors. General study points: Sequencing likely caused a cluster of highly shared sequence variants. An assumption of roughly uniform sequencing depth across donors underlay the presence/absence analyses. CMV serostatus was the only immune exposure information that was available. Associated with HLA alleles at 0.05 false discovery rate in a later analysis were over 15,000 TCR beta sequences.

The length of the CDR3 is 16 residues. CDR1 is SGDLS and CDR2 is YYNGEE in the germline V gene. Trimming removed 0 bases from V and 4 bases from J; junction bases left unmatched: 6. Of note for this clone: The antigen is undetermined.

The PCR ran on 60 Vbeta and 13 Jbeta primers. Libraries were prepared by immunoSEQ multiplex PCR; TCRdb keeps only in-frame clonotypes and omits some of them. This sample has 130,000 to 150,000 clones, with roughly four fifths found just once. The V and J genes are TRBV9 and TRBJ2-7; 11 bases align to TRBD1. The sequencing sample was made of PBMCs. This receptor was identified in a woman in her 50s in good health and CMV-seronegative. The CDR3 sequence is CASSVGGQGAPYEQYF. DNA of the CDR3: TGTGCCAGCAGCGTAGGTGGACAGGGGGCCCCTTACGAGCAGTACTTC.